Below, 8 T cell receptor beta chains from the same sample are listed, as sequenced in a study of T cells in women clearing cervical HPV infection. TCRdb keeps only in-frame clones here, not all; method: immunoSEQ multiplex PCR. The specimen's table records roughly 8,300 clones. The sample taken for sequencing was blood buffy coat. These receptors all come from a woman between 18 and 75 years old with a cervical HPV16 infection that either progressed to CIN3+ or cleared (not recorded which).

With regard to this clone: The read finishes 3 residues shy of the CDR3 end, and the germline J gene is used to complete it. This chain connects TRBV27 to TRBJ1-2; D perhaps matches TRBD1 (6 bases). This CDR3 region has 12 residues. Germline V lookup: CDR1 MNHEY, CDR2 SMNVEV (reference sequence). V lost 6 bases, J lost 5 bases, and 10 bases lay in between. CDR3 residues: CASSPRGYGYTF. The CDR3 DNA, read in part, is TGTGCCAGCAGCCCCAGGGGATATGGC.

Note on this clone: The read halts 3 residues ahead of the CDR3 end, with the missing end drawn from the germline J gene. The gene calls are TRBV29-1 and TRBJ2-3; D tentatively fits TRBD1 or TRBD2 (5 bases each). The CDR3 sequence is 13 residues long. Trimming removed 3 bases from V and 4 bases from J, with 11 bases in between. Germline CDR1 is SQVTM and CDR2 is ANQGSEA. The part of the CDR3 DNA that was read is TGCAGCGTTGAGTCTAGAGGGGCAGATACG. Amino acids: CSVESRGADT. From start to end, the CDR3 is CSVESRGADTQYF.

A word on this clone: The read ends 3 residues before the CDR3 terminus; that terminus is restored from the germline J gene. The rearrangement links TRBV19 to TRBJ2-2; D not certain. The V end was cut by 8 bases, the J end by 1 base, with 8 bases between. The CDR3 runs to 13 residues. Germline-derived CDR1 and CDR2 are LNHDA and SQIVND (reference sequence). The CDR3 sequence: CASFSGNTGELFF. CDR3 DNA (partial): TGTGCCAGTTTTTCGGGGAACACCGGGGAG.

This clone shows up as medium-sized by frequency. This chain's CDR3 is CASRPGQYNSPLHF. The CDR3 DNA, read in part, is TGCGCCAGCAGACCAGGACAGTATAATTCACCC. The chain joins TRBV5-1 to TRBJ1-6, with D perhaps TRBD1 (6 bases). Read sequence stops 3 residues before the CDR3 end, and the germline J gene provides the missing end. Deletions cut 5 bases from V and 4 bases from J, with 10 bases between. Germline-derived CDR1 and CDR2 are SGHRS and YFSETQ. The CDR3 is 14 residues long. Using reference TRBV5-1 and TRBJ1-6 for the parts outside the CDR3, the full variable domain is KAGVTQTPRYLIKTRGQQVTLSCSPISGHRSVSWYQQTPGQGLQFLFEYFSETQRNKGNFPGRFSGRQFSNSRSEMNVSTLELGDSALYLCASRPGQYNSPLHFGNGTRLTVT.

CDR3 in amino acids: CASSLALSYNEQFF. Partial CDR3 DNA: TGTGCCAGCAGCTTAGCGCTCAGCTACAATGAG. This chain uses TRBV7-2 with TRBJ2-1, with D unresolved. The read ends 3 residues early relative to the CDR3; the germline J gene fills the gap. This CDR3 has 14 amino acids. Germline CDR1 reads SGHTA; CDR2 reads FQGNSA. V gave up 0 bases and J gave up 3 bases, with 6 bases separating them.

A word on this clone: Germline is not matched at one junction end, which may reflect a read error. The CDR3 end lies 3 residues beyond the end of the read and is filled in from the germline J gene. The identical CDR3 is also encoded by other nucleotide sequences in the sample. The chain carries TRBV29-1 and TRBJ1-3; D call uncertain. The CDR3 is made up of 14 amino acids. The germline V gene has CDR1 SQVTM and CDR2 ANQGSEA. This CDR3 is CSVSTRPSGNTIYF. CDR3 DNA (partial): TGCAGCGTTTCTACTAGGCCCTCTGGAAACACT.

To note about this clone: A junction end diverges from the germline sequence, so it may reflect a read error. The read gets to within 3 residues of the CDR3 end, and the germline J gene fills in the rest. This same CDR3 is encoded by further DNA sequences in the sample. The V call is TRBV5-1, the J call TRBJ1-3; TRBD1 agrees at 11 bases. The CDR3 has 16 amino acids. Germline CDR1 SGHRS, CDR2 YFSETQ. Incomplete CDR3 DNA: TGCGCCAGCAGCTTGGATGGACAGGGGGCTGGAAACACA. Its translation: CASSLDGQGAGNT. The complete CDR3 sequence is CASSLDGQGAGNTIYF.

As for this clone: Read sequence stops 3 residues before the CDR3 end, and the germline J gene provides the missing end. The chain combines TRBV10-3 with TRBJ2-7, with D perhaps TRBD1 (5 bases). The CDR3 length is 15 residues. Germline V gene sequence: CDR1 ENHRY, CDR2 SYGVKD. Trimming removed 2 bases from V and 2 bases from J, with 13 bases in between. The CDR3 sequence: CAISELEGVAYEQYF. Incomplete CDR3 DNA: TGTGCCATCAGTGAGCTAGAAGGGGTAGCCTACGAG.